The clone carrying this T cell receptor beta chain was counted between two and nine times. This sample stems from a study of T-cell memory formation after mild COVID-19. About the study: TCR clusters mostly belonged to single donors.

Constant-segment primers served in 5'RACE that generated TCR alpha and TCR beta cDNA libraries bearing sample barcodes and UMIs. A single record per CDR3 protein comes from TCRdb applying MiXCR to the 5' RACE reads. Here the sample spans approximately 65,000 distinct CDR3 sequences, over 15% being singletons. V was shortened by 1 base and J by 6 bases, with 10 bases between the two germline ends. Germline V lookup: CDR1 LNHDA, CDR2 SQIVND (reference sequence). There are 13 residues in the CDR3. The J gene is TRBJ2-7, the V gene TRBV19, with D maybe TRBD1 (6 bases). The sequenced material came from PBMCs or a T cell subset sorted from them (not recorded which). The sequence derives from an adult woman who had mild COVID-19 (a few samples of this study predate the infection). Cell type and time point are not known. CDR3 coding DNA: TGTGCCAGTAGTATAGGACCCAGGGGCGAGCAGTACTTC. Encoded protein: CASSIGPRGEQYF.